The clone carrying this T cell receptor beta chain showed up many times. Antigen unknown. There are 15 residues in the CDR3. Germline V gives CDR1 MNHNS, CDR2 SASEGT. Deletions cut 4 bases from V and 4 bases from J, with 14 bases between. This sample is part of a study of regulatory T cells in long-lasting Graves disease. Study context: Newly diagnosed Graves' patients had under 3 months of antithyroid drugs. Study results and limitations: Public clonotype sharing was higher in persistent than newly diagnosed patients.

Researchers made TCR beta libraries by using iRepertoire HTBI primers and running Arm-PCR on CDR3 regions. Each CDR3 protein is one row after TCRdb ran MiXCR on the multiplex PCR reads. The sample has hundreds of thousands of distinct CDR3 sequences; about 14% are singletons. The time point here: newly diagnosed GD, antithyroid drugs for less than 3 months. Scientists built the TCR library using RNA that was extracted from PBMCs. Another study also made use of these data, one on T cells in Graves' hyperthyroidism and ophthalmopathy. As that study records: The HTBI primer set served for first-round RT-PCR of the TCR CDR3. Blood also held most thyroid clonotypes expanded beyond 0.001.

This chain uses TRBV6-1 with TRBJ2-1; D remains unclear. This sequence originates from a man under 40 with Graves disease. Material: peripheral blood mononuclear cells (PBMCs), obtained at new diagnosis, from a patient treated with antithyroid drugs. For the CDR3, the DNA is TGTGCCAGCAGTGGAAAGACCTCTAAATACAATGAGCAGTTCTTC. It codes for CASSGKTSKYNEQFF.